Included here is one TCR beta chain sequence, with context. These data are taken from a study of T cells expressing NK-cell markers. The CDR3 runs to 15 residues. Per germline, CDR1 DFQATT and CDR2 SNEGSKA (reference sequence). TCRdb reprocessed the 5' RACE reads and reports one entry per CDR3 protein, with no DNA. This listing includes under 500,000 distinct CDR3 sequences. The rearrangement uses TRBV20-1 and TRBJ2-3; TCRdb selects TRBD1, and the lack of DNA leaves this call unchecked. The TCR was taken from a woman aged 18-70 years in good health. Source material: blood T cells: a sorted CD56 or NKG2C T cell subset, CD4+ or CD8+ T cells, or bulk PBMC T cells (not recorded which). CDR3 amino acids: CSARRDSVSTDTQYF.